This T cell receptor (beta chain) was recorded in a study of T cells after yellow fever vaccination. Study background: Some fractions had low cell numbers, and these were prepared with SMART-Seq v4 Ultra Low Input. Study-level results: Although the secondary response was weaker, it peaked faster, at day 5 versus 15. In FACS-sorted repertoires, abundant clonotypes from the bulk population could appear as contaminants.

This CDR3 contains 17 residues. Germline values: CDR1 SGHVS, CDR2 FNYEAQ. V gave up 4 bases and J gave up 4 bases; unmatched junction bases: 13. Comments on this clonotype: Its specificity is unknown.

TCRdb recomputed calls from the 5' RACE reads with MiXCR, one row per CDR3 protein. Here the sample spans around 200,000 distinct CDR3 sequences, 9.5% to 12% being singletons. The sequence was obtained from a man between 18 and 29 years old who received the YFV17D yellow fever vaccine. The V gene is TRBV7-6, the J gene TRBJ2-3; 8 nucleotides line up with TRBD2. The sequences come from CD8+ T cells sorted from PBMCs, collected 15 days after the yellow fever booster vaccination. CDR3 bases: TGTGCCAGCAGCTCCCCAGTTCAAGCGGGGGCGCCAGATACGCAGTATTTT. It is translated as CASSSPVQAGAPDTQYF.